Listed below are T cell receptor beta chains from one sample, sequenced in a study of patients and donors after allogeneic stem cell transplantation. TCRdb re-derived calls from the RT-PCR reads in MiXCR, one entry per CDR3 protein. The repertoire has about 160,000 distinct CDR3 sequences, approximately 25% of them found once; the top ten carry roughly 27%. The sequencing input was blood, either unsorted or a sorted T cell fraction (not recorded which). Receptor source: a human donor who was either an allogeneic HSCT recipient or a stem cell or donor lymphocyte infusion donor (not recorded which). It is not recorded whose cells these are; they may come from a transplant donor. Both conserved end residues are part of each CDR3. D genes are given only for firm matches. Clone size, where shown, is once, few, many, or a class for clones that have expanded.

J gene: TRBJ1-4; CDR3 length: 13; V gene: TRBV30; D gene: .; clone size: .; CDR3 protein: CAWSGQGFEKLFF; CDR3 DNA: TGTGCCTGGAGTGGGCAGGGATTTGAAAAACTGTTTTTT
J gene: TRBJ1-2; CDR3 length: 14; V gene: TRBV20-1; D gene: .; clone size: few; CDR3 protein: CSARRETDFEGYTF; CDR3 DNA: TGCAGTGCTAGACGGGAAACAGATTTCGAAGGCTACACCTTC
J gene: TRBJ1-1; CDR3 length: 12; V gene: TRBV27; D gene: .; clone size: few; CDR3 protein: CASKQPNTEAFF; CDR3 DNA: TGTGCCAGCAAACAGCCGAACACTGAAGCTTTCTTT
J gene: TRBJ1-1; CDR3 length: 15; V gene: TRBV27; D gene: .; clone size: .; CDR3 protein: CASSYSGMGNTEAFF; CDR3 DNA: TGTGCCAGCAGTTACTCGGGGATGGGGAACACTGAAGCTTTCTTT
J gene: TRBJ1-2; CDR3 length: 15; V gene: TRBV24-1; D gene: .; clone size: many; CDR3 protein: CATSDPNGGGHGYTF; CDR3 DNA: TGTGCCACCAGTGATCCCAACGGGGGGGGGCATGGCTACACCTTC
J gene: TRBJ1-1; CDR3 length: 13; V gene: TRBV5-8; D gene: .; clone size: few; CDR3 protein: CASSTLGGTEAFF; CDR3 DNA: TGTGCCAGCAGCACCCTCGGGGGTACTGAAGCTTTCTTT
J gene: TRBJ2-7; CDR3 length: 20; V gene: TRBV7-9; D gene: .; clone size: .; CDR3 protein: CASSRSHRDQVSFAFYEQYF; CDR3 DNA: TGTGCCAGCAGCCGATCCCACAGGGACCAAGTCAGTTTTGCCTTCTACGAGCAGTACTTC
J gene: TRBJ2-2; CDR3 length: 13; V gene: TRBV29-1; D gene: .; clone size: few; CDR3 protein: CSVGQRGAGELFF; CDR3 DNA: TGCAGCGTTGGTCAAAGGGGAGCCGGGGAGCTGTTTTTT
J gene: TRBJ2-5; CDR3 length: 15; V gene: TRBV12-3/TRBV12-4; D gene: .; clone size: .; CDR3 protein: CASSFVLQIQETQYF; CDR3 DNA: TGTGCCAGCAGTTTCGTGCTCCAGATCCAAGAGACCCAGTACTTC
J gene: TRBJ2-7; CDR3 length: 14; V gene: TRBV12-3/TRBV12-4; D gene: TRBD2; clone size: .; CDR3 protein: CASSSHGTTYEQYF; CDR3 DNA: TGTGCCAGCAGTTCCCACGGGACTACCTACGAGCAGTACTTC
J gene: TRBJ2-5; CDR3 length: 14; V gene: TRBV9; D gene: .; clone size: .; CDR3 protein: CASSSVDNQETQYF; CDR3 DNA: TGTGCCAGCAGCTCCGTGGACAACCAAGAGACCCAGTACTTC
J gene: TRBJ1-4; CDR3 length: 13; V gene: TRBV4-1; D gene: .; clone size: .; CDR3 protein: CASSQDRRTASFF; CDR3 DNA: TGCGCCAGCAGCCAAGATAGGAGAACTGCGAGTTTTTTT
J gene: TRBJ1-2; CDR3 length: 12; V gene: TRBV6-6; D gene: .; clone size: .; CDR3 protein: CASKGEYYGYTF; CDR3 DNA: TGTGCCAGCAAGGGGGAATACTATGGCTACACCTTC
J gene: TRBJ2-7; CDR3 length: 15; V gene: TRBV5-1; D gene: TRBD2; clone size: .; CDR3 protein: CASSFDPSGPYEQYF; CDR3 DNA: TGCGCCAGCAGCTTCGACCCTAGCGGGCCCTACGAGCAGTACTTC
J gene: TRBJ1-2; CDR3 length: 14; V gene: TRBV14; D gene: .; clone size: few; CDR3 protein: CASSQFQGDPGYTF; CDR3 DNA: TGTGCCAGCAGCCAATTTCAAGGAGATCCTGGCTACACCTTC
J gene: TRBJ1-1; CDR3 length: 18; V gene: TRBV6-6; D gene: TRBD1; clone size: many; CDR3 protein: CASSLQGQGAERNTEAFF; CDR3 DNA: TGTGCCAGCAGTCTACAGGGACAGGGGGCTGAAAGGAACACTGAAGCTTTCTTT
J gene: TRBJ2-2; CDR3 length: 16; V gene: TRBV6-5; D gene: .; clone size: few; CDR3 protein: CASSLIRDVDTGELFF; CDR3 DNA: TGTGCCAGCAGTCTAATCAGGGATGTAGACACCGGGGAGCTGTTTTTT
J gene: TRBJ2-7; CDR3 length: 12; V gene: TRBV12-3/TRBV12-4; D gene: .; clone size: .; CDR3 protein: CASSLPFYEQYF; CDR3 DNA: TGTGCCAGCAGTCTACCCTTCTACGAGCAGTACTTC
J gene: TRBJ1-6; CDR3 length: 16; V gene: TRBV5-1; D gene: .; clone size: .; CDR3 protein: CASSLGRTDRNSPLHF; CDR3 DNA: TGCGCCAGCAGCTTGGGACGGACTGACCGAAATTCACCCCTCCACTTT
J gene: TRBJ1-2; CDR3 length: 14; V gene: TRBV12-3/TRBV12-4; D gene: TRBD1; clone size: few; CDR3 protein: CASSYGQGEYGYTF; CDR3 DNA: TGTGCCAGCAGTTACGGACAGGGCGAATATGGCTACACCTTC
J gene: TRBJ1-1; CDR3 length: 16; V gene: TRBV7-9; D gene: .; clone size: .; CDR3 protein: CASSFGTAAVDTEAFF; CDR3 DNA: TGTGCCAGCAGCTTCGGGACGGCCGCCGTCGACACTGAAGCTTTCTTT
J gene: TRBJ1-1; CDR3 length: 15; V gene: TRBV12-3/TRBV12-4; D gene: .; clone size: few; CDR3 protein: CASSLAPLGNTEAFF; CDR3 DNA: TGTGCCAGCAGTTTAGCGCCCCTAGGAAACACTGAAGCTTTCTTT
J gene: TRBJ1-2; CDR3 length: 12; V gene: TRBV15; D gene: .; clone size: few; CDR3 protein: CATSRDLRAYTF; CDR3 DNA: TGTGCCACCAGCAGAGATCTGAGAGCATACACCTTC